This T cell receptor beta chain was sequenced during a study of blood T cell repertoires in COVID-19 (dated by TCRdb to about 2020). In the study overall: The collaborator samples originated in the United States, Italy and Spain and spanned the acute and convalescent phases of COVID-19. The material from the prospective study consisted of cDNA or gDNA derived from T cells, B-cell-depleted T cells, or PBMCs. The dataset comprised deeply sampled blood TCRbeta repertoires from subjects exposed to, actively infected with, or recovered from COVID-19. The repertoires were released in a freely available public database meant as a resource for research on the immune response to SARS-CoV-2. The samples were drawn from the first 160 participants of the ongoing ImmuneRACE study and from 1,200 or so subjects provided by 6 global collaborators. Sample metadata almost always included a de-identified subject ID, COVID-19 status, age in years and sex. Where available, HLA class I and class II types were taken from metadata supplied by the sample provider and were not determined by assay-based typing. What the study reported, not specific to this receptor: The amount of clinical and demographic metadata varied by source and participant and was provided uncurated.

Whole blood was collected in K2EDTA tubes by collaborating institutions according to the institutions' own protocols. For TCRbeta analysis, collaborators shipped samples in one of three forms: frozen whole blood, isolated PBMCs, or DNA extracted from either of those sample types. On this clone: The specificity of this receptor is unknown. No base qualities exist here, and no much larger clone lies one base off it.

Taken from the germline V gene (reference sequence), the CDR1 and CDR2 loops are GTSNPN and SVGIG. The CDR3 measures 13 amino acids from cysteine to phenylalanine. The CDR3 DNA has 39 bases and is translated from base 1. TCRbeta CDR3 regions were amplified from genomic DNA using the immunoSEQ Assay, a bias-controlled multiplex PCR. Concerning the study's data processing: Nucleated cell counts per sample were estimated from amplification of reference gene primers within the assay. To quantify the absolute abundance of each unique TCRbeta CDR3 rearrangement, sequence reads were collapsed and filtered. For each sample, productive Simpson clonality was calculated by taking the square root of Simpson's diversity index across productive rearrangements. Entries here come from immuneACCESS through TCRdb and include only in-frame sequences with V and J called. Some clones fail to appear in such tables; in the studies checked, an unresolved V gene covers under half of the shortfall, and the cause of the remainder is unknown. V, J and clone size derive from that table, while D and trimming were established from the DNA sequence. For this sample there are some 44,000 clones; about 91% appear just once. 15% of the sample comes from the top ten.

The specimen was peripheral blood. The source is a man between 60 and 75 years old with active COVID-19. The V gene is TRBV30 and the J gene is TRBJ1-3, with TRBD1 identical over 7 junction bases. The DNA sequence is TGTGCACGACAGGGTGAGATTGGAAACACCATATATTTT. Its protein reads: CARQGEIGNTIYF.